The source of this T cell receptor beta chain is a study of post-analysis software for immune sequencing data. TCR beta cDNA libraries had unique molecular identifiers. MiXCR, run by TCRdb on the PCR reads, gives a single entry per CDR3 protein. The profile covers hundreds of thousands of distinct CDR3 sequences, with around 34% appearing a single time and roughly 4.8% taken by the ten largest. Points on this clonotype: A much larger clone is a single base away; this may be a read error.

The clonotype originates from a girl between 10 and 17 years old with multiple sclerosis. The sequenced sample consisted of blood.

The CDR3 nucleotides read TGTGCCAGCAGTGATACCTACGAGCAGTACTTC. Translating it yields CASSDTYEQYF. V is TRBV28 and J is TRBJ2-7, with D unclear. CDR3 length: 11 amino acids. CDR1 MDHEN and CDR2 SYDVKM come from the germline V gene. Trimming removed 5 bases from V and 2 bases from J, with 4 bases in between.